The 15 T cell receptor beta chains reported below all come from one sample, sequenced in a study of shared clonotypes between healthy human individuals. Data came from immunoSEQ multiplex PCR; TCRdb stores just in-frame clones and leaves some out. Altogether 850,000 to 1,100,000 clones are present, roughly 80% being singletons, with the ten largest covering roughly 0.82%. Sequenced sample: memory CD4+ T cells from PBMCs. As to subset: CD45RA-negative fraction. These TCRs come from a man aged 18 to 29 in good health. Some clones in this sample may be carry-over from other donors' samples.

The chain joins TRBV4-2 to TRBJ2-3, with 10 bases fitting TRBD2. This CDR3 has 16 amino acids. The ends lost 1 base at V and 4 bases at J; junction bases unmatched: 5. Germline lookup yields CDR1 LGHNA and CDR2 YNFKEQ. This CDR3 is CASSQVSSGRADTQYF. For the CDR3, the DNA is TGTGCCAGCAGCCAAGTTTCCAGCGGGAGGGCAGATACGCAGTATTTT.

This chain links TRBV28 with TRBJ2-7; possibly TRBD1 or TRBD2 for D (5 bases each). Germline values: CDR1 MDHEN, CDR2 SYDVKM. The CDR3 sequence is 11 residues long. With 7 bases removed from V and 10 bases from J, the gap between germline ends came to 14 bases. The CDR3 region has the DNA TGTGCCAGCAAGTCAAGGGGAGCACAGTACTTC. Residues: CASKSRGAQYF.

This chain uses TRBV19 with TRBJ2-7, with D hard to call. CDR1 LNHDA and CDR2 SQIVND come from the germline V gene (reference sequence). Trimming stripped 9 bases from V and 2 bases from J, with 17 bases between. This CDR3 spans 14 amino acids. CDR3 in amino acids: CASSPGLKAYEQYF. CDR3 bases: TGTGCCAGCAGCCCGGGCCTAAAAGCCTACGAGCAGTACTTC.

V gene TRBV4-3 combines with J gene TRBJ1-3, with no clear D. The ends were cut back, 3 bases at V and 0 bases at J, with 12 bases in the middle. CDR3 length: 16 residues. Germline V gives CDR1 LGHNA, CDR2 YSLEER. The CDR3 bases are TGCGCCAGCAGCCAGATAGTAGCCTCCTCTGGAAACACCATATATTTT. Amino acids: CASSQIVASSGNTIYF.

The chain employs TRBV5-1 and TRBJ1-1; no clear D gene. Per germline, CDR1 SGHRS and CDR2 YFSETQ. V was shortened by 6 bases and J by 1 base, with 10 bases between the two germline ends. The CDR3 loop spans 13 amino acids. The chain's CDR3 is CASNWDWNTEAFF. CDR3 nucleotide sequence: TGCGCCAGCAACTGGGATTGGAACACTGAAGCTTTCTTT.

This sequence joins TRBV6-6 and TRBJ1-1; TRBD1 matches 7 bases. The CDR3 has 13 amino acids. J lost 7 bases, V lost 10 bases, and 12 bases had no gene match. Germline values: CDR1 MNHNY, CDR2 SVGAGI (reference sequence). CDR3 sequence: CAISRGGEGEAFF. The CDR3 nucleotides are TGTGCCATCTCGCGAGGGGGCGAGGGTGAAGCTTTCTTT.

V gene TRBV2 combines with J gene TRBJ1-4, with 7 bases fitting TRBD1. With V trimmed by 5 bases and J by 8 bases, 8 bases remained unmatched. The CDR3 contains 14 residues. CDR1 SNHLY and CDR2 FYNNEI come from the germline V gene. The CDR3 region has the DNA TGTGCCAGCAGTTTGGAGGCAGGGGGAGAAAAACTGTTTTTT. It encodes CASSLEAGGEKLFF. Supplemented by reference TRBV2 and TRBJ1-4, the full variable domain reads EPEVTQTPSHQVTQMGQEVILRCVPISNHLYFYWYRQILGQKVEFLVSFYNNEISEKSEIFDDQFSVERPDGSNFTLKIRSTKLEDSAMYFCASSLEAGGEKLFFGSGTQLSVL.

This clone has more than one count but fewer than ten. The chain joins TRBV7-9 to TRBJ1-1; unclear D gene. Germline V gene sequence: CDR1 SEHNR, CDR2 FQNEAQ (reference sequence). The CDR3 contains 14 residues. The V end was cut by 2 bases, the J end by 8 bases, with 15 bases between. The CDR3 nucleotides read TGTGCCAGCAGCTTACGGACGGCAGCGTCCGAAGCTTTCTTT. This sequence encodes CASSLRTAASEAFF.

This sequence joins TRBV11-3 and TRBJ2-7; 10 bases line up with TRBD2. CDR3 length equals 18 residues. Unmatched junction bases numbered 15, after V lost 5 bases and J lost 2 bases. The germline gives CDR1 SGHNT, CDR2 YENEEA. Here the CDR3 DNA reads TGTGCCAGCAGCCCTTGGGTAATAGCGGGAGGCCGACCCTACGAGCAGTACTTC. It specifies CASSPWVIAGGRPYEQYF.

This sequence joins TRBV11-1 and TRBJ2-7; 7 nucleotides match TRBD1. Trimming took 5 bases from V and 3 from J; bases not matched to a gene: 10. CDR1 SGHAT and CDR2 FQDESV come from the germline V gene (reference sequence). The CDR3 spans 15 residues. CDR3 sequence reads: CASSLDRANLYEQYF. DNA of the CDR3: TGTGCCAGCAGCCTCGACAGGGCAAACCTCTACGAGCAGTACTTC. Combining the CDR3 with reference TRBV11-1 and TRBJ2-7 gives the whole variable domain EAEVAQSPRYKITEKSQAVAFWCDPISGHATLYWYRQILGQGPELLVQFQDESVVDDSQLPKDRFSAERLKGVDSTLKIQPAELGDSAMYLCASSLDRANLYEQYFGPGTRLTVT.

This chain joins TRBV7-2 and TRBJ2-5; D is perhaps TRBD1 (5 bases). The J call is uncertain, as TRBJ2-7 better fits the DNA end. The CDR3 covers 14 residues. CDR1 is SGHTA and CDR2 is FQGNSA in the germline V gene. CDR3 in amino acids: CASSRDSLSYEQYF. Here the CDR3 DNA reads TGTGCCAGCAGCCGTGACAGCCTCTCCTACGAGCAGTACTTC.

The chain combines TRBV9 with TRBJ1-4; 7 bases map to TRBD1. This CDR3 spans 16 amino acids. V gave up 2 bases and J gave up 5 bases; unmatched junction bases: 9. In germline, CDR1 is SGDLS, CDR2 YYNGEE. The CDR3 DNA is TGTGCCAGCAGCGTGACAGGGACGGAGAGAAATGAAAAACTGTTTTTT. It codes for CASSVTGTERNEKLFF. The full variable domain, rest sourced from reference TRBV9 and TRBJ1-4, is DSGVTQTPKHLITATGQRVTLRCSPRSGDLSVYWYQQSLDQGLQFLIQYYNGEERAKGNILERFSAQQFPDLHSELNLSSLELGDSALYFCASSVTGTERNEKLFFGSGTQLSVL.

The chain carries TRBV27 and TRBJ2-1; no reliable D call. This CDR3 contains 15 residues. CDR1 and CDR2 (germline): MNHEY, SMNVEV (reference sequence). Trimming took off 3 bases at V and 3 bases at J, with 12 bases between the two ends. The CDR3 sequence is CASSLRGQVYNEQFF. DNA for the CDR3: TGTGCCAGCAGTTTGCGAGGTCAGGTCTACAATGAGCAGTTCTTC.

This clone has a handful of counts. CDR3 region: CASSVGGLSYNEQFF. Here the CDR3 DNA reads TGTGCCAGCAGCGTGGGGGGTCTCTCCTACAATGAGCAGTTCTTC. J is TRBJ2-1 and V is TRBV11-1; perhaps TRBD2 as D (6 bases). The CDR3 has 15 residues. Trimming removed 5 bases from V and 0 bases from J, with 11 bases in between. CDR1 SGHAT and CDR2 FQDESV come from the germline V gene (reference sequence).

J is TRBJ2-2 and V is TRBV4-2; either TRBD1 or TRBD2 may supply D (6 bases each). CDR1 LGHNA and CDR2 YNFKEQ come from the germline V gene. This CDR3 region has 16 residues. Trimming pared 4 bases from V and 5 bases from J, leaving 17 bases between. In nucleotides, the CDR3 is TGTGCCAGCAGCCGTCACAGGGCGCGGGAAACCGGGGAGCTGTTTTTT. Amino acid sequence: CASSRHRARETGELFF.